The next 28 T cell receptor beta chains were all read from a single sample in a study of blood T cell repertoires in COVID-19. The protocol was immunoSEQ multiplex PCR, while the TCRdb copy is restricted to in-frame clones and leaves out a portion. Among about 440,000 clones listed, 90% were seen once. Sequenced: PBMCs or T cells enriched from blood (not recorded which). The receptor set was obtained from a man younger than 35 who had recovered from COVID-19.

The chain uses TRBV19 and TRBJ1-5; D unclear. Germline lookup yields CDR1 LNHDA and CDR2 SQIVND (reference sequence). CDR3 length equals 12 residues. Trimming shortened V by 3 bases and J by 6 bases, and 6 bases separated the two germline ends. The CDR3 region is CASSIPVQPQHF. CDR3 DNA sequence: TGTGCCAGTAGTATTCCTGTTCAGCCCCAGCATTTT.

The chain employs TRBV7-9 and TRBJ1-1; no definite D call. Germline loops: CDR1 SEHNR, CDR2 FQNEAQ (reference sequence). V was pared by 6 bases and J by 0 bases, with 11 bases between. The length of the CDR3 is 14 residues. CDR3 residues: CASRSGAVNTEAFF. DNA of the CDR3: TGTGCCAGCAGAAGCGGAGCGGTGAACACTGAAGCTTTCTTT.

J is TRBJ1-2 and V is TRBV5-1; the D gene is possibly TRBD1 (5 bases). The germline gives CDR1 SGHRS, CDR2 YFSETQ. Trimming removed 2 bases from V and 10 bases from J, with 18 bases in between. This CDR3 is 14 amino acids long. The CDR3 DNA reads TGCGCCAGCAGCTTAGACAGTGCTTTCGGATACTACACCTTC. Translated, it gives CASSLDSAFGYYTF.

The chain's CDR3 is CASSAQGEGRADTEAFF. The CDR3 coding sequence is TGTGCCAGCAGCGCACAGGGTGAGGGTAGGGCGGACACTGAAGCTTTCTTT. The V gene is TRBV11-3, the J gene TRBJ1-1; maybe TRBD1 (6 bases). The V and J ends lost 5 bases and 3 bases respectively, with 22 bases between them. Germline assignment: CDR1 SGHNT and CDR2 YENEEA. The CDR3 totals 17 residues.

A word on this clone: The same CDR3 can be traced to other DNA sequences in this sample. V usage is TRBV10-3 and J usage is TRBJ2-7, with 10 positions matching TRBD1. The V segment lost 10 bases and the J segment 3 bases; nucleotides outside the gene matches: 3. Germline V CDR1 and CDR2: ENHRY, SYGVKD. This CDR3 has 12 amino acids. The CDR3 nucleotides read TGTGCCACCAGGACAGGGGGCTACGAGCAGTACTTC. Translating it yields CATRTGGYEQYF.

The J gene is TRBJ2-5, the V gene TRBV24-1, with TRBD1 identical over 9 bases. The V gene's germline CDR1 is KGHDR and CDR2 SFDVKD. The V gene end was trimmed by 4 bases and the J gene end by 7 bases; junction bases not matched to a gene: 9. CDR3 length: 15 amino acids. The CDR3 sequence is CATSDRGQGRGTQYF. The DNA for the CDR3 is TGTGCCACCAGTGACCGCGGACAGGGGCGAGGGACCCAGTACTTC.

The chain joins TRBV9 to TRBJ2-3; 10 bases are shared with TRBD2. With V trimmed by 4 bases and J by 2 bases, 4 bases remained unmatched. The CDR3 has 15 amino acids. Germline CDR1 reads SGDLS; CDR2 reads YYNGEE. The CDR3 loop is CASSYSGRLTDTQYF. In nucleotides, the CDR3 is TGTGCCAGCAGCTATAGCGGGAGGCTCACAGATACGCAGTATTTT.

V is TRBV20-1 and J is TRBJ1-2; possible D gene TRBD1, 6 bases. The germline CDR1 and CDR2 sequences are DFQATT and SNEGSKA (reference sequence). The CDR3 covers 12 residues. Trimming cost V 6 bases and J 4 bases, with 12 bases left between them. This CDR3 reads CSASTGIYGYTF. The CDR3 DNA reads as TGCAGTGCAAGTACAGGGATCTATGGCTACACCTTC.

V gene TRBV10-3 combines with J gene TRBJ1-1; D is possibly TRBD1 (5 bases). This CDR3 region has 11 residues. Trimming took 6 bases from V and 7 from J, leaving 9 bases between them. Germline CDR1 ENHRY, CDR2 SYGVKD. The CDR3 region has the DNA TGTGCCATCAGGGAAACAGGTGAAGCTTTCTTT. This codes for CAIRETGEAFF.

The chain uses TRBV14 and TRBJ1-2; D gene unclear. Trimming pared 0 bases from V and 4 bases from J, leaving 12 bases between. Per germline, CDR1 SGHDN and CDR2 FVKESK. The CDR3 totals 15 residues. CDR3 bases: TGTGCCAGCAGCCAAGAGTCCGGGGTGAGCTATGGCTACACCTTC. This encodes CASSQESGVSYGYTF.

CDR3 protein: CASSRFGDYGYTF. The CDR3 region has the DNA TGTGCCAGCAGCCGTTTCGGGGACTATGGCTACACCTTC. J is TRBJ1-2 and V is TRBV14; no clear D gene. V gave up 4 bases and J gave up 3 bases, with 9 bases separating them. CDR1 and CDR2 (germline): SGHDN, FVKESK. The CDR3 length is 13 residues.

The chain links TRBV11-2 to TRBJ2-5; 11 bases match TRBD2. V was pared by 3 bases and J by 1 base, with 4 bases of the junction left unmatched. CDR3 length equals 16 residues. From germline, CDR1 is SGHAT and CDR2 FQNNGV. The CDR3 region has the DNA TGTGCCAGCAGCTTGGGTAGCGGGAGGGCCCAAGAGACCCAGTACTTC. Translated, it gives CASSLGSGRAQETQYF.

This clone was picked up one time. The chain uses TRBV25-1 and TRBJ1-1; 8 bases agree with TRBD1. The CDR3 extends over 16 amino acids. Germline assignment: CDR1 MGHDK and CDR2 SYGVNS. Losses at the gene ends were 4 bases for V and 5 bases for J; bases not matched to a gene: 12. This CDR3 is CASSATRPGGETEAFF. CDR3 bases: TGTGCCAGCAGTGCGACCCGGCCAGGGGGCGAGACTGAAGCTTTCTTT.

The chain joins TRBV19 to TRBJ1-4; TRBD1 might be the D (5 bases). CDR1 LNHDA and CDR2 SQIVND come from the germline V gene (reference sequence). V was trimmed by 9 bases and J by 10 bases, leaving 12 bases between them. The CDR3 spans 11 residues. CDR3 nucleotide sequence: TGTGCCAGAACGGACACTCCAAAACTGTTTTTT. It codes for CARTDTPKLFF. Variable domain in full (rest from reference TRBV19 and TRBJ1-4): DGGITQSPKYLFRKEGQNVTLSCEQNLNHDAMYWYRQDPGQGLRLIYYSQIVNDFQKGDIAEGYSVSREKKESFPLTVTSAQKNPTAFYLCARTDTPKLFFGSGTQLSVL.

The V and J genes are TRBV19 and TRBJ2-3; the match to TRBD1 covers 12 bases. V trimming: 8 bases; J trimming: 1 base; junction bases outside the gene matches: 1. The CDR3 is made up of 14 amino acids. Germline V gene sequence: CDR1 LNHDA, CDR2 SQIVND (reference sequence). CDR3 coding DNA: TGTGCCAGTTGGGACAGGGGGCGCACAGATACGCAGTATTTT. It specifies CASWDRGRTDTQYF.

The rearrangement uses TRBV19 and TRBJ2-1; TRBD2 agrees at 9 bases. CDR3 length: 17 amino acids. The V gene end was trimmed by 5 bases and the J gene end by 7 bases; junction bases not matched to a gene: 15. The germline V gene encodes CDR1 LNHDA and CDR2 SQIVND (reference sequence). CDR3 in amino acids: CASSWGFAGGGENEQFF. In DNA, the CDR3 is TGTGCCAGTAGTTGGGGCTTCGCGGGAGGGGGAGAAAATGAGCAGTTCTTC.

This clone has only a few counts. This chain links TRBV7-8 with TRBJ1-4; perhaps TRBD1 as D (5 bases). This CDR3 region has 18 residues. Trimming took off 1 base at V and 3 bases at J, with 18 bases between the two ends. Germline V gene sequence: CDR1 SGHVS, CDR2 FQNEAQ. The CDR3 sequence: CASSLVSPIRVANEKLFF. In DNA form, the CDR3 reads TGTGCCAGCAGCTTAGTCTCGCCGATCAGGGTCGCTAATGAAAAACTGTTTTTT.

This rearrangement joins TRBV3-1 (or the pseudogene TRBV3-2) to TRBJ1-2, with 7 bases lining up with TRBD1. V was clipped by 1 base and J by 6 bases; unmatched bases: 11. Looked up from germline, CDR1 is LGHDT and CDR2 is YNNKEL (reference sequence). CDR3 length: 16 residues. The CDR3 DNA reads as TGTGCCAGCAGCCAAGCCCAGGGGGGACTTAGGGATGGCTACACCTTC. Translating it yields CASSQAQGGLRDGYTF.

This chain connects TRBV11-2 to TRBJ1-2; D might be TRBD1 (5 bases). CDR3 length: 11 amino acids. Trimming pared 6 bases from V and 10 bases from J, leaving 12 bases between. Germline V gives CDR1 SGHAT, CDR2 FQNNGV. CDR3 amino acids: CASSPGTSYTF. The CDR3 bases are TGTGCCAGCAGTCCGGGGACTTCCTACACCTTC.

This clone appeared once. V usage is TRBV4-1 and J usage is TRBJ1-1; no firm D call. Germline V CDR1 and CDR2: MGHRA, YSYEKL. This CDR3 has 14 amino acids. V lost 1 base and J lost 5, with 11 bases in between. CDR3 DNA sequence: TGCGCCAGCAGCCAAGCCGAGGGCCGGACTGAAGCTTTCTTT. It encodes CASSQAEGRTEAFF.

The chain joins TRBV28 to TRBJ1-6, with TRBD1 matching 7 bases. J gave up 2 bases and V 5 bases, and 6 bases lay outside the gene matches. The CDR3 totals 16 residues. Germline V gene lookup returns CDR1 MDHEN and CDR2 SYDVKM. The CDR3 sequence is CASSAGTETYNSPLHF. The CDR3 DNA is TGTGCCAGCAGTGCCGGGACAGAGACCTATAATTCACCCCTCCACTTT.

The genes are TRBV27 and TRBJ1-5; TRBD1 is a possible D gene (6 bases). Trimming shortened V by 5 bases and J by 0 bases, and 11 bases separated the two germline ends. Germline V gene sequence: CDR1 MNHEY, CDR2 SMNVEV (reference sequence). The CDR3 consists of 15 residues. In DNA form, the CDR3 reads TGTGCCAGCAGTCTGACAGGATATAGCAATCAGCCCCAGCATTTT. Translating it yields CASSLTGYSNQPQHF.

The V gene is TRBV12-3 or TRBV12-4, the J gene TRBJ1-3, with D unclear. Trimming removed 3 bases from V and 4 bases from J, with 7 bases in between. The CDR3 is made up of 13 amino acids. CDR3: CASSLFGGNTIYF. As DNA, the CDR3 is TGTGCCAGCAGTTTGTTCGGGGGAAACACCATATATTTT.

This chain joins TRBV10-3 and TRBJ1-6, with D possibly being TRBD1 (5 bases). In germline, CDR1 is ENHRY, CDR2 SYGVKD. The CDR3 extends over 16 amino acids. Trimming took 6 bases from V and 4 from J, leaving 16 bases between them. In DNA, the CDR3 is TGTGCCATCAGGGGAACAGGAAGGGATTATAATTCACCCCTCCACTTT. Translating gives CAIRGTGRDYNSPLHF.

The rearrangement joins TRBV27 to TRBJ2-1, with 8 bases matching TRBD1. This CDR3 contains 14 residues. In germline, CDR1 is MNHEY, CDR2 SMNVEV (reference sequence). J was trimmed by 9 bases and V by 4 bases; bases with no gene match: 8. CDR3 sequence (DNA): TGTGCCAGCAGTTCCCTCTGGGACAGGTTTGAGCAGTTCTTC. Encoded protein: CASSSLWDRFEQFF.

This chain joins TRBV7-2 and TRBJ1-5; no firm D call. The CDR3 extends over 15 amino acids. With 4 bases removed from V and 4 bases from J, the gap between germline ends came to 14 bases. Per the germline V gene, CDR1 is SGHTA and CDR2 is FQGNSA. CDR3 sequence: CASSSQRVPNQPQHF. In DNA form, the CDR3 reads TGTGCCAGCAGCTCACAGCGGGTCCCAAATCAGCCCCAGCATTTT. Based on the CDR3 plus reference TRBV7-2 and TRBJ1-5, the full variable domain is GAGVSQSPSNKVTEKGKDVELRCDPISGHTALYWYRQSLGQGLEFLIYFQGNSAPDKSGLPSDRFSAERTGGSVSTLTIQRTQQEDSAVYLCASSSQRVPNQPQHFGDGTRLSIL.

The rearrangement uses TRBV30 and TRBJ1-6; TRBD1 agrees at 7 bases. The CDR3 contains 14 residues. CDR1 and CDR2 from the germline V gene are GTSNPN and SVGIG (reference sequence). The V and J ends lost 0 bases and 10 bases, in that order; junction bases with no gene match: 6. CDR3 loop: CAWSVRQGNSPLHF. The CDR3 DNA follows: TGTGCCTGGAGTGTACGACAGGGTAACTCACCCCTCCACTTT.

V gene TRBV19 combines with J gene TRBJ1-3; TRBD1 matches 7 bases. Germline lookup yields CDR1 LNHDA and CDR2 SQIVND (reference sequence). With V trimmed by 6 bases and J by 0 bases, 5 bases remained unmatched. The CDR3 loop spans 15 amino acids. CDR3 sequence reads: CASSGQAHSGNTIYF. The CDR3 nucleotides are TGTGCCAGTAGCGGACAGGCTCACTCTGGAAACACCATATATTTT. The full variable domain, rest sourced from reference TRBV19 and TRBJ1-3, is DGGITQSPKYLFRKEGQNVTLSCEQNLNHDAMYWYRQDPGQGLRLIYYSQIVNDFQKGDIAEGYSVSREKKESFPLTVTSAQKNPTAFYLCASSGQAHSGNTIYFGEGSWLTVV.